A selection of T cell receptor beta chains follows, all from one sample in a study of cytomegalovirus exposure and HLA in healthy donors. Sequencing used immunoSEQ multiplex PCR; TCRdb keeps in-frame clones, though not all of them. In the table there are approximately 79,000 clones, roughly 70% of which are singletons. Sequenced material: PBMCs. The receptors here all came from a man in his forties in good health and CMV-seropositive. The CDR3 runs from the conserved cysteine through the conserved F or W. A D gene is named only where the DNA matches it firmly. For some rows the clone size is stated as once, few or many, or as a class when expanded; others skip it.

>TRBJ2-3|-|-|TRBV7-6
CASSLNAGFTDTQYF
TGTGCCAGCAGCTTAAACGCAGGTTTCACAGATACGCAGTATTTT
>TRBJ1-1|few|TRBD1|TRBV11-2
CASSRQGNTEAFF
TGTGCCAGCAGCAGACAGGGTAACACTGAAGCTTTCTTT
>TRBJ2-3|-|TRBD2|TRBV2
CASSALAGGGDTQYF
TGTGCCAGCAGTGCCCTAGCGGGAGGGGGAGATACGCAGTATTTT
>TRBJ1-6|-|TRBD1|TRBV2
CATRDSRNSPLHF
TGTGCCACCCGGGACAGCCGTAATTCACCCCTCCACTTT
>TRBJ2-7|-|TRBD1|TRBV4-2
CASSLSGGATSYEQYF
TGTGCCAGCAGCCTCTCAGGGGGCGCCACCTCCTACGAGCAGTACTTC
>TRBJ1-3|few|TRBD1|TRBV28
CASSGTGGFSGNTIYF
TGTGCCAGCAGTGGGACAGGGGGATTCTCTGGAAACACCATATATTTT
>TRBJ2-7|-|-|TRBV27
CASSLSAPEGSSYEQYF
TGTGCCAGCAGTTTATCGGCCCCGGAGGGTTCATCCTACGAGCAGTACTTC
>TRBJ1-1|-|-|TRBV6-5
CASSYSGGAATEAFF
TGTGCCAGCAGTTACTCGGGAGGGGCGGCTACTGAAGCTTTCTTT
>TRBJ1-2|-|TRBD1|TRBV5-1
CASSPGQGASLYGYTF
TGCGCCAGCAGCCCGGGACAGGGGGCATCACTCTATGGCTACACCTTC
>TRBJ2-5|-|TRBD1|TRBV29-1
CSVTDRVGETQYF
TGCAGCGTTACGGACAGGGTCGGCGAGACCCAGTACTTC
>TRBJ1-4|-|-|TRBV6-1
CASTSGTRNEKLFF
TGTGCCAGCACCAGCGGGACAAGGAATGAAAAACTGTTTTTT
>TRBJ1-1|-|-|TRBV7-9
CSSSPNRGGEVAEAFF
TGTTCCAGCAGCCCCAATCGAGGAGGAGAGGTCGCTGAAGCTTTCTTT
>TRBJ1-5|-|-|TRBV19
CAGRGAQPQHF
TGTGCCGGACGGGGGGCTCAGCCCCAGCATTTT
>TRBJ1-5|-|-|TRBV6-5
CASSLSQGPQHF
TGTGCCAGCAGTTTGTCCCAGGGTCCGCAGCATTTT
>TRBJ1-5|-|-|TRBV10-3
CAISESPGRGQPQHF
TGTGCCATCAGTGAGTCGCCGGGCCGGGGGCAGCCCCAGCATTTT
>TRBJ2-1|-|-|TRBV7-6
CASSLKAGQGRYNEQFF
TGTGCCAGCAGCTTAAAGGCCGGACAAGGGCGTTACAATGAGCAGTTCTTC
>TRBJ2-3|few|-|TRBV19
CASSIVRGEATDTQYF
TGTGCCAGTAGTATAGTGCGGGGAGAGGCCACGGATACGCAGTATTTT
>TRBJ2-7|-|TRBD1|TRBV6-5
CASSYGQGALGEQYF
TGTGCCAGCAGTTACGGACAGGGGGCGTTAGGCGAGCAGTACTTC
>TRBJ2-1|-|TRBD2|TRBV6-6
CASTLGLAGDNEQFF
TGTGCCAGCACCCTCGGACTAGCGGGAGACAATGAGCAGTTCTTC
>TRBJ1-3|few|-|TRBV6-5
CASTPVGTGNTIYF
TGTGCCAGCACCCCAGTGGGGACAGGAAACACCATATATTTT
>TRBJ2-3|-|TRBD1|TRBV7-2
CASSATGVLTDTQYF
TGTGCCAGCAGCGCTACAGGGGTCCTAACAGATACGCAGTATTTT
>TRBJ2-7|-|TRBD2|TRBV28
CASRGGGRYEQYF
TGTGCCAGCCGGGGGGGAGGGCGCTACGAGCAGTACTTC
>TRBJ1-1|-|TRBD1|TRBV19
CASSNTGEARRAFF
TGTGCCAGTAGTAACACAGGGGAGGCTCGACGGGCTTTCTTT
>TRBJ2-3|-|-|TRBV28
CASSPRGIALYTQYF
TGTGCCAGCAGCCCCCGAGGTATAGCCCTTTATACGCAGTATTTT
>TRBJ1-1|-|-|TRBV2
CASSEAPEAFF
TGTGCCAGCAGTGAGGCTCCTGAAGCTTTCTTT
>TRBJ2-1|-|-|TRBV5-4
CASSPGNEQFF
TGTGCCAGCAGCCCGGGAAATGAGCAGTTCTTC
>TRBJ1-2|-|-|TRBV7-9
CASSLDNYGYTF
TGTGCCAGCAGCTTGGACAATTATGGCTACACCTTC
>TRBJ2-7|-|TRBD2|TRBV15
CATSRGGGGPTPYEQYF
TGTGCCACCAGCAGAGGGGGGGGAGGGCCGACCCCCTACGAGCAGTACTTC
>TRBJ2-2|-|TRBD1|TRBV28
CASSLRTGPGGELFF
TGTGCCAGCAGTCTCCGGACAGGCCCCGGCGGGGAGCTGTTTTTT